This note documents a single T cell receptor beta chain sequence. This CDR3 is built from 14 residues. Germline CDR1 is SGHKS and CDR2 is YYEKEE (reference sequence). The germline V and J ends were trimmed by 1 base and 7 bases, with 14 bases remaining between them. This entry is derived from a study of blood T cell repertoires in COVID-19. Using immunoSEQ multiplex PCR, the repertoire was profiled, and TCRdb retains in-frame clones only, with some absent. In the table there are some 300,000 clones, 85% to 95% of which are singletons. Each exposed participant met a COVID-19 case in the 2 weeks preceding study entry.

The clonotype comes from a woman under 40 who had been exposed to COVID-19. The chain links TRBV5-5 to TRBJ1-1; D gene ambiguous. Sequenced: PBMCs or T cells enriched from blood (not recorded which). In DNA form, the CDR3 reads TGTGCCAGCAGCTTGAAGTGGGCCGATGGTGAAGCTTTCTTT. Its protein is CASSLKWADGEAFF. Together with reference TRBV5-5 and TRBJ1-1, the CDR3 gives the full variable domain: DAGVTQSPTHLIKTRGQQVTLRCSPISGHKSVSWYQQVLGQGPQFIFQYYEKEERGRGNFPDRFSARQFPNYSSELNVNALLLGDSALYLCASSLKWADGEAFFGQGTRLTVV.